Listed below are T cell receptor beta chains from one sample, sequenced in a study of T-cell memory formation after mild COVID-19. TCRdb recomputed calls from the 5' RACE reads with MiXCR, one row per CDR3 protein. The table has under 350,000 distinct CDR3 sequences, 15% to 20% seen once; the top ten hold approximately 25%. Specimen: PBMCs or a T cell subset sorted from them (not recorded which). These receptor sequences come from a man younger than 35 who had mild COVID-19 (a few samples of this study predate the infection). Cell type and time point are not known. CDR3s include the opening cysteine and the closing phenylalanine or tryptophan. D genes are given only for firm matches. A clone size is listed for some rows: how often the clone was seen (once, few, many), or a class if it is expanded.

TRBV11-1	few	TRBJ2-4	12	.	CASSRDLGIQYF
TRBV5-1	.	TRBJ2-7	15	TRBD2	CASSSRGLVDYEQYF
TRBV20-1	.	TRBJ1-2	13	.	CSAGDPANYGYTF
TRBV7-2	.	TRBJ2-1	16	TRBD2	CASSPMGLAGVDEQFF
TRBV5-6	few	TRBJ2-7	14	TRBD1	CASSHRDRAYEQYF
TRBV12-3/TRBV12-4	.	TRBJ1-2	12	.	CASSPWTGGYTF
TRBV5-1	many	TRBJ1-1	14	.	CASGPDRTNTEAFF
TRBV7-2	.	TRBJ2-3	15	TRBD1	CASRERQGVTDTQYF
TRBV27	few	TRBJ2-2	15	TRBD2	CASRLRGGLTGELFF
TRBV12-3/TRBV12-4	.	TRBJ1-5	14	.	CASSLRNSNQPQHF
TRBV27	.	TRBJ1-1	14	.	CASSFRGRGPEAFF
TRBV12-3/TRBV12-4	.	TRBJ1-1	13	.	CASSLLAGTEAFF
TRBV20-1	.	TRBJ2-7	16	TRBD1	CSARDRAQGESYEQYF
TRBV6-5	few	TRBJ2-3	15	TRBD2	CASGPGGYGTDTQYF
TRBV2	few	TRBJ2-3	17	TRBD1	CASSKTGTGRSTDTQYF
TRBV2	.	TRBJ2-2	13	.	CASTPQAPGELFF
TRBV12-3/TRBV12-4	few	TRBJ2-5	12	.	CASSLREETQYF
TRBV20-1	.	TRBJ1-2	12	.	CSAHPQGWGYTF
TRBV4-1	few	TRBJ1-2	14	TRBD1	CASSQDDRAAGYTF
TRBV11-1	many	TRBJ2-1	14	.	CASSPDSSYNEQFF
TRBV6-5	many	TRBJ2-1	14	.	CASSKRVALNEQFF
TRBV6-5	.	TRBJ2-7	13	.	CASSYRDGIEQYF
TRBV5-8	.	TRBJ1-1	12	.	CASSWGSTEAFF
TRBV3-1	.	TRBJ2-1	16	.	CASSQIWAHSYNEQFF
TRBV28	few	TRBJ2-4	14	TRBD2	CATRASGGVNIQYF
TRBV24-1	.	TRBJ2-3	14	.	CATSEGAAEDTQYF
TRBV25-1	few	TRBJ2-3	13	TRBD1	CASRQGVGDTQYF
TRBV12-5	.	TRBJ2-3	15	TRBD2	CASGPSGVSTDTQYF
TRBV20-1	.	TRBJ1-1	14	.	CSARGHSGVTEAFF
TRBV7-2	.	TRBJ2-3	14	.	CASSLQGDTDTQYF
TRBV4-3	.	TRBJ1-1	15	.	CASSQDRRGGTEAFF
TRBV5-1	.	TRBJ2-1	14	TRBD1	CASSLAQGANEQFF
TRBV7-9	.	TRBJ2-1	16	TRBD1	CASSLVGQGIFNEQFF
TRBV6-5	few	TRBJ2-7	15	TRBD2	CASSYSSGGAYEQYF
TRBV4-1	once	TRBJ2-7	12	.	CASRGRGYEQYF
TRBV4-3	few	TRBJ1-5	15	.	CASSQDPFAGQPQHF
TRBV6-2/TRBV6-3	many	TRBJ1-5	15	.	CASSGRPDGNQPQHF
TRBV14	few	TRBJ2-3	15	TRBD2	CASSFSGGHRGTQYF
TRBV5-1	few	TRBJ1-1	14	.	CASSSAELNTEAFF
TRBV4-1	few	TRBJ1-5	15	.	CASSQDGQGPQPQHF
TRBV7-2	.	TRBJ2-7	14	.	CASSMYPKSYEQYF
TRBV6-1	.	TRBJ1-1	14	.	CASSEAGMNTEAFF
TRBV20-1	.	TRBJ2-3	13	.	CSARDSRANTQYF
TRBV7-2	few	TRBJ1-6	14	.	CASSLGLSNSPLHF
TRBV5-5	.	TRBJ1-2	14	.	CASSAAGKNYGYTF
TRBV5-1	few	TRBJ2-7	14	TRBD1	CASSRDRGAYEQYF
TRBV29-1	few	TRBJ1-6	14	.	CSALEGPAATPLHF
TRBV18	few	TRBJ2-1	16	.	CASSSSRGVIYNEQFF
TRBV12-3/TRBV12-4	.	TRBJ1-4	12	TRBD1	CASSYRGAKLFF
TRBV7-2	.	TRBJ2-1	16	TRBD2	CASSLEWTSGALGQFF
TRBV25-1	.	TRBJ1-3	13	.	CASSVRVENTIYF
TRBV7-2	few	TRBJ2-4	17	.	CASSLRGAVLAKNIQYF
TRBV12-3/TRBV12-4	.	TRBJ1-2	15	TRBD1	CATGTGGPGFYGYTF
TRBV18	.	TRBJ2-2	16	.	CASSPPRGSVTGELFF
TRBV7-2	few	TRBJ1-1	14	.	CASSFSHLNTEAFF
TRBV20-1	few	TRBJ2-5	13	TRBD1	CSARTGGGETQYF
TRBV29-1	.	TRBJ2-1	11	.	CTGIMYNEQFF